This T cell receptor beta chain is drawn from a study of molecular identifiers for immune sequencing clone quantification. Germline V gene data show CDR1 as LNHDA and CDR2 as SQIVND (reference sequence). Trimming stripped 7 bases from V and 3 bases from J, with 12 bases between. CDR3 length: 13 residues. This clonotype was observed at least ten times. Previously described methods and listed TCR primers were employed for the bulk TCR libraries. TCRdb recomputed calls from the PCR reads with MiXCR, one row per CDR3 protein. This table has 80,000 to 95,000 distinct CDR3 sequences, around 17% appearing once.

The sequenced material came from naive CD8+ T cells from blood, with Jurkat cell RNA spiked in. The subset here: FACS-sorted CD8+CD4-CCR7+CD45RA+ naive T cells. The V call is TRBV19, the J call TRBJ1-2; D is perhaps TRBD1 (5 bases). The sequence derives from a human donor in good health. Some libraries in this study had Jurkat cell RNA spiked in. The CDR3 region is CASKRAGDYGYTF. CDR3 nucleotides: TGTGCCAGTAAAAGGGCGGGGGACTATGGCTACACCTTC.